Listed below are T cell receptor beta chains from one sample, sequenced in a study of blood T cell repertoires in COVID-19. Some clones are missing from TCRdb's copy, which holds only in-frame ones; the method was immunoSEQ multiplex PCR. Of fewer than 350,000 clones in the sample, approximately 91% were seen once. Sequences were obtained from PBMCs or T cells enriched from blood (not recorded which). Source of these receptors: a woman aged 40 to 49 with acute COVID-19. The conserved cysteine and the conserved F or W are not part of the CDR3 here. The order of the fields is CDR3 protein, CDR3 length, V gene, D gene. A D gene is named only where the DNA matches it firmly.

CDR3 protein: ASSLAHRANTEAF; CDR3 length: 13; V gene: TRBV7-8; D gene: .
CDR3 protein: ACHRWDKYGYT; CDR3 length: 11; V gene: TRBV30; D gene: .
CDR3 protein: TVKRGETQY; CDR3 length: 9; V gene: TRBV20-1; D gene: .
CDR3 protein: ASSHTGQGEQY; CDR3 length: 11; V gene: TRBV4-3; D gene: TRBD1
CDR3 protein: ASSFRQSTDTQY; CDR3 length: 12; V gene: TRBV3-1/TRBV3-2; D gene: .
CDR3 protein: ATSSPPLAGNNEQF; CDR3 length: 14; V gene: TRBV15; D gene: TRBD2
CDR3 protein: ASSGRNQQF; CDR3 length: 9; V gene: TRBV12-3/TRBV12-4; D gene: .
CDR3 protein: ASSTGQGDGYT; CDR3 length: 11; V gene: TRBV7-6; D gene: TRBD1
CDR3 protein: ASSTGGWMSTEAF; CDR3 length: 13; V gene: TRBV27; D gene: .
CDR3 protein: AWTGSIYGYT; CDR3 length: 10; V gene: TRBV30; D gene: .
CDR3 protein: ASRRLLLGWSEQY; CDR3 length: 13; V gene: TRBV28; D gene: .
CDR3 protein: ASSFPGGRGRTYEQY; CDR3 length: 15; V gene: TRBV5-1; D gene: TRBD1
CDR3 protein: ASGDRASYNEQF; CDR3 length: 12; V gene: TRBV6-5; D gene: TRBD1
CDR3 protein: ASSRKQGPEAF; CDR3 length: 11; V gene: TRBV7-2; D gene: .
CDR3 protein: ASSSLAARRTDTQY; CDR3 length: 14; V gene: TRBV7-9; D gene: TRBD2
CDR3 protein: ASSPGLAGGPSTDTQY; CDR3 length: 16; V gene: TRBV5-1; D gene: TRBD2
CDR3 protein: AISDLKGASEGYT; CDR3 length: 13; V gene: TRBV10-3; D gene: TRBD1
CDR3 protein: ATSDISGGRETQY; CDR3 length: 13; V gene: TRBV24-1; D gene: TRBD2
CDR3 protein: ASSQETDTNYGYT; CDR3 length: 13; V gene: TRBV4-2; D gene: .
CDR3 protein: ASSLFRVTGDGYT; CDR3 length: 13; V gene: TRBV7-2; D gene: TRBD1
CDR3 protein: ASSVGGVTETQY; CDR3 length: 12; V gene: TRBV9; D gene: .
CDR3 protein: ASRIGQGAANYGYT; CDR3 length: 14; V gene: TRBV2; D gene: TRBD1